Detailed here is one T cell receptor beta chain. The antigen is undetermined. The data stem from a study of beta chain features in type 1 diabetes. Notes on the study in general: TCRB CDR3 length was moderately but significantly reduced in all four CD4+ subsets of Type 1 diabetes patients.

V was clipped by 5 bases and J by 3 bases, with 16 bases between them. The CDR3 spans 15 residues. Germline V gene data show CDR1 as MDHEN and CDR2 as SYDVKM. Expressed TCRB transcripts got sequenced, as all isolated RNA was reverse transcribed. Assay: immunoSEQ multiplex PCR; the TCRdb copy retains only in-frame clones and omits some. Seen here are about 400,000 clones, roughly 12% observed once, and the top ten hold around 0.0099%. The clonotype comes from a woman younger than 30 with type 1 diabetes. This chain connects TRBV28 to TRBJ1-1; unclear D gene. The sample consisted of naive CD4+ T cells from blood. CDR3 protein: CASSLRSYPDTEAFF. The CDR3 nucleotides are TGTGCCAGCAGTCTACGGTCCTACCCTGACACTGAAGCTTTCTTT.